These 21 T cell receptor beta chains were sequenced from one sample in a study of Ad26.COV2.S vaccination and SARS-CoV-2 variants. The sample's treatment: 15 to 20 received Ad26.COV2.S at low or high dose, single or two shots; 5 received placebo; per-sample allocation not given. The study sampled participants on day 63 after the first vaccine or placebo injection. TCRdb keeps only in-frame clones here, not all; method: immunoSEQ multiplex PCR. Found here are over 450,000 clones, roughly nine tenths of them singletons; the top ten hold 1.7%. The specimen was peripheral blood, collected in a trial of Ad26.COV2.S vaccine versus placebo. The receptor set was obtained from a person between 18 and 59 years old who received the Ad26.COV2.S COVID-19 vaccine or a placebo.

The chain joins TRBV3-1 (or the pseudogene TRBV3-2) to TRBJ2-2; 9 bases line up with TRBD2. The germline V gene has CDR1 LGHDT and CDR2 YNNKEL (reference sequence). Losses at the gene ends were 1 base for V and 3 bases for J; bases not matched to a gene: 6. The CDR3 covers 17 residues. The CDR3 region is CASSQALLAGYTGELFF. The CDR3 nucleotides are TGTGCCAGCAGCCAAGCCCTTCTAGCGGGGTACACCGGGGAGCTGTTTTTT.

V gene TRBV18 combines with J gene TRBJ2-7, with unresolved D. Looked up from germline, CDR1 is KGHSH and CDR2 is LQKENI. This CDR3 contains 15 residues. Trimming removed 3 bases from V and 2 bases from J, with 14 bases in between. As DNA, the CDR3 is TGTGCCAGCTCACCTACGAAGCTGGAAACCTACGAGCAGTACTTC. Its translation: CASSPTKLETYEQYF.

The chain carries TRBV3-1 (or the pseudogene TRBV3-2) and TRBJ1-1, with D perhaps matching TRBD1 (6 bases). Trimming stripped 4 bases from V and 8 bases from J, with 14 bases between. There are 13 residues in the CDR3. Germline assignment: CDR1 LGHDT and CDR2 YNNKEL (reference sequence). CDR3: CASSPRGGSEAFF. The CDR3 nucleotides are TGTGCCAGCAGCCCCCGGGGGGGCTCGGAAGCTTTCTTT.

This chain uses TRBV28 with TRBJ2-2; D possibly corresponds to TRBD1 (5 bases). The CDR3 runs to 14 residues. CDR1 and CDR2 from the germline V gene are MDHEN and SYDVKM. Trimming stripped 7 bases from V and 3 bases from J, with 12 bases between. CDR3 loop: CASNLDTYTGELFF. The CDR3 nucleotides read TGTGCCAGCAATTTGGACACTTACACCGGGGAGCTGTTTTTT.

The chain employs TRBV28 and TRBJ1-5; 7 bases are shared with TRBD1. The ends lost 7 bases at V and 6 bases at J; junction bases unmatched: 9. The CDR3 covers 14 residues. Germline lookup yields CDR1 MDHEN and CDR2 SYDVKM. The DNA for the CDR3 is TGTGCCAGCAAGAAGACAGGGTCGGGTCAGCCCCAGCATTTT. It codes for CASKKTGSGQPQHF.

The chain links TRBV5-1 to TRBJ1-2; D gene ambiguous. CDR1 is SGHRS and CDR2 is YFSETQ in the germline V gene. The CDR3 extends over 12 amino acids. Deletions cut 4 bases from V and 4 bases from J, with 8 bases between. The CDR3 sequence: CASSANSYGYTF. CDR3 DNA sequence: TGCGCCAGCAGCGCAAACAGCTATGGCTACACCTTC.

This CDR3 is CASSAASSYNEQFF. CDR3 bases: TGTGCCAGCTCAGCCGCTAGCTCCTACAATGAGCAGTTCTTC. The chain combines TRBV18 with TRBJ2-1; D gene uncertain. V shed 5 bases and J shed 0 bases, with 8 bases lying between them. The CDR3 totals 14 residues. The germline V gene encodes CDR1 KGHSH and CDR2 LQKENI.

The chain has TRBV7-2 and TRBJ1-3; tentatively, D is TRBD1 (5 bases). This CDR3 contains 13 residues. The V end was cut by 5 bases, the J end by 8 bases, with 13 bases between. From germline, CDR1 is SGHTA and CDR2 FQGNSA. The CDR3 DNA reads as TGTGCCAGCAGCAAACCGACAGTTGACACCATATATTTT. Translating it yields CASSKPTVDTIYF. Variable domain in full (rest from reference TRBV7-2 and TRBJ1-3): GAGVSQSPSNKVTEKGKDVELRCDPISGHTALYWYRQSLGQGLEFLIYFQGNSAPDKSGLPSDRFSAERTGGSVSTLTIQRTQQEDSAVYLCASSKPTVDTIYFGEGSWLTVV.

Only one count was recorded for this clone. The genes are TRBV9 and TRBJ2-1, with D tentatively TRBD1 or TRBD2 (5 bases each). The CDR3 loop spans 18 amino acids. Trimming removed 3 bases at V and 0 bases at J, with 19 bases between. From germline, CDR1 is SGDLS and CDR2 YYNGEE. This CDR3 is CASSAGTLPSFSYNEQFF. As DNA, the CDR3 is TGTGCCAGCAGCGCCGGGACCCTTCCATCCTTCTCCTACAATGAGCAGTTCTTC.

The chain joins TRBV11-2 to TRBJ2-7, with 10 bases lining up with TRBD2. The CDR3 is made up of 16 amino acids. Per the germline V gene, CDR1 is SGHAT and CDR2 is FQNNGV. The trim removed 5 bases at V and 5 bases at J, leaving 12 bases unmatched. In DNA, the CDR3 is TGTGCCAGCAGCCCCCCCGGGCTAGCGGGAGTCCACGAGCAGTACTTC. It yields the protein CASSPPGLAGVHEQYF.

The chain employs TRBV20-1 and TRBJ2-3; 8 nucleotides align to TRBD2. Germline CDR1 DFQATT, CDR2 SNEGSKA (reference sequence). This CDR3 contains 11 residues. The CDR3 DNA is TGCAGAGCGGGAGTTAGAGATACGCAGTATTTT. This encodes CRAGVRDTQYF.

This clone was seen only once. This CDR3 is CASRTGTGGWETQYF. The DNA of the CDR3 is TGTGCCAGCAGAACCGGGACAGGGGGCTGGGAGACCCAGTACTTC. This chain uses TRBV6-6 with TRBJ2-5, with 12 nucleotides matching TRBD1. The V gene's germline CDR1 is MNHNY and CDR2 SVGAGI (reference sequence). V was clipped by 6 bases and J by 5 bases; unmatched bases: 7. The CDR3 has 15 amino acids.

Comments on this clone: Other DNA sequences in the same sample also yield this CDR3. The J gene is TRBJ1-2, the V gene TRBV19; 7 bases line up with TRBD1. The germline gives CDR1 LNHDA, CDR2 SQIVND (reference sequence). V shed 9 bases, J shed 4 bases, and the junction held 5 bases outside the gene matches. The CDR3 runs 12 residues. The CDR3, as DNA: TGTGCCAGCAGACAGGGAGGCTATGGCTACACCTTC. Its translation is CASRQGGYGYTF.

This clone was recorded once. V is TRBV29-1 and J is TRBJ2-1, with TRBD1 as a possible D gene (7 bases). The CDR3 covers 13 residues. V was pared by 6 bases and J by 9 bases, with 18 bases between. Per germline, CDR1 SQVTM and CDR2 ANQGSEA. The CDR3 coding sequence is TGCAGCGTCTCCCAAAACAGGGGAGGTGAGCAGTTCTTC. Protein sequence: CSVSQNRGGEQFF.

In DNA, the CDR3 is TGTGCCAGCAGCCAAGCGACAGGGGCTCGGTACGAGCAGTACTTC. Translated, it gives CASSQATGARYEQYF. The chain recombines TRBV3-1 (or the pseudogene TRBV3-2) with TRBJ2-7; TRBD1 agrees at 8 bases. The ends lost 1 base at V and 4 bases at J; junction bases unmatched: 6. The germline V gene has CDR1 LGHDT and CDR2 YNNKEL (reference sequence). There are 15 residues in the CDR3.

This chain joins TRBV9 and TRBJ2-1, with TRBD2 matching 7 bases. The germline CDR1 and CDR2 sequences are SGDLS and YYNGEE. This CDR3 is 15 amino acids long. The V and J ends lost 6 bases and 6 bases, in that order; junction bases with no gene match: 12. The CDR3 nucleotides read TGTGCCAGCACCCAAGGGTCTAGCGGCTTCAATGAGCAGTTCTTC. Residues: CASTQGSSGFNEQFF.

V gene TRBV16 combines with J gene TRBJ2-7, with TRBD2 as a possible D gene (5 bases). The CDR3 consists of 15 residues. V gave up 4 bases and J gave up 6 bases, with 19 bases separating them. Germline V gene sequence: CDR1 KGHSY, CDR2 FQNENV. The CDR3 reads CASSPRGPRTGEQYF. CDR3 DNA sequence: TGTGCCAGCAGCCCTCGAGGGCCTAGAACCGGCGAGCAGTACTTC.

This clone was detected only once. The chain is built from TRBV27 and TRBJ2-1, with D perhaps TRBD2 (6 bases). From germline, CDR1 is MNHEY and CDR2 SMNVEV (reference sequence). Trimming shortened V by 3 bases and J by 8 bases, and 11 bases separated the two germline ends. CDR3 length equals 13 residues. The CDR3 region is CASSLRGSYEQFF. CDR3 sequence (DNA): TGTGCCAGCAGTTTGCGGGGTTCGTATGAGCAGTTCTTC.

The rearrangement uses TRBV27 and TRBJ2-3; D remains ambiguous. CDR3 size: 14 residues. The V end lost 6 bases, the J end lost 1 base, and 11 bases lay between the germline ends. Germline V lookup: CDR1 MNHEY, CDR2 SMNVEV (reference sequence). CDR3 DNA sequence: TGTGCCAGCAGCGCTCTCGGGCGCACAGATACGCAGTATTTT. Residues: CASSALGRTDTQYF.

V usage is TRBV12-3 or TRBV12-4 and J usage is TRBJ2-5; D perhaps matches TRBD1 (5 bases). V gave up 6 bases and J gave up 1 base, with 9 bases separating them. The CDR3 totals 13 residues. The CDR3 DNA sequence: TGTGCCAGCAGGCCAGGGCCCCAAGAGACCCAGTACTTC. Translated: CASRPGPQETQYF.

The chain has TRBV28 and TRBJ2-7; tentatively, D is TRBD2 (5 bases). Looked up from germline, CDR1 is MDHEN and CDR2 is SYDVKM. The V end was cut by 5 bases, the J end by 2 bases, with 7 bases between. This CDR3 region has 12 residues. Here the CDR3 DNA reads TGTGCCAGCAGTCCGGGGACCTACGAGCAGTACTTC. The encoded protein is CASSPGTYEQYF.